The 19 T cell receptor beta chains presented below share a single source sample, sequenced in a study of T cell responses to AZD1222 COVID-19 vaccine. The table came from immunoSEQ multiplex PCR; TCRdb's copy has only in-frame clones and leaves some out. The sample carries around 100,000 clones, over 85% recorded once. The sample in question was peripheral blood, obtained on day 0 of AZD1222 vaccination. These receptors originate from an adult in good health.

The V gene is TRBV2, the J gene TRBJ1-5; D unclear. CDR1 SNHLY and CDR2 FYNNEI come from the germline V gene. This CDR3 is built from 13 residues. Trimming cost V 6 bases and J 7 bases, with 13 bases left between them. The CDR3 region is CASRRDQTQPQHF. Written as DNA, the CDR3 is TGTGCCAGCAGAAGGGATCAAACCCAGCCCCAGCATTTT.

The chain has TRBV6-6 and TRBJ2-3; 11 bases line up with TRBD2. With 5 bases clipped from V and 3 bases from J, the junction kept 4 bases outside the gene matches. Germline assignment: CDR1 MNHNY and CDR2 SVGAGI (reference sequence). The CDR3 has 15 amino acids. The chain's CDR3 is CASSSSGRGTDTQYF. The CDR3 DNA reads TGTGCCAGCAGTAGTAGCGGGAGGGGGACAGATACGCAGTATTTT.

The chain couples TRBV20-1 to TRBJ2-7; the D call may be TRBD1 or TRBD2 (5 bases each). Germline V gene data show CDR1 as DFQATT and CDR2 as SNEGSKA (reference sequence). The CDR3 length is 13 residues. V was trimmed by 3 bases and J by 0 bases, leaving 9 bases between them. The CDR3 sequence is CSASGGFSYEQYF. Written as DNA, the CDR3 is TGCAGTGCTAGTGGGGGTTTCTCCTACGAGCAGTACTTC.

This clone was detected once. V usage is TRBV4-3 and J usage is TRBJ2-7, with a possible D match to TRBD2 (6 bases). Germline V lookup: CDR1 LGHNA, CDR2 YSLEER. The length of the CDR3 is 14 residues. V was shortened by 0 bases and J by 5 bases, with 11 bases between the two germline ends. Here the CDR3 reads CASSQDRDSNEQYF. The CDR3 coding sequence is TGCGCCAGCAGCCAAGACAGGGACTCAAACGAGCAGTACTTC.

V and J are TRBV24-1 and TRBJ2-3; 7 bases line up with TRBD2. Germline V gene lookup returns CDR1 KGHDR and CDR2 SFDVKD. This CDR3 region has 14 residues. V was clipped by 7 bases and J by 2 bases; unmatched bases: 5. CDR3 sequence (DNA): TGTGCCACCAGCCCGGGACTACCCACAGATACGCAGTATTTT. It codes for CATSPGLPTDTQYF.

The table lists this clone with a count of one. Since a much larger clone is just one base distant, this may be a read error. This chain connects TRBV24-1 to TRBJ1-1, with TRBD1 matching over 8 bases. With V trimmed by 7 bases and J by 1 base, 1 base remained unmatched. Germline V gives CDR1 KGHDR, CDR2 SFDVKD. The CDR3 is made up of 13 amino acids. The CDR3: CATRDRGNTEAFF. CDR3 nucleotide sequence: TGTGCCACCAGAGACAGGGGGAACACTGAAGCTTTCTTT.

This clone was seen more than once but under ten times. The chain links TRBV4-1 to TRBJ2-7; 9 bases fit TRBD1. Trimming removed 1 base from V and 0 bases from J; junction bases left unmatched: 1. Germline V gene lookup returns CDR1 MGHRA and CDR2 YSYEKL. This CDR3 contains 15 residues. The CDR3 loop is CASSQGQGDSYEQYF. The CDR3 DNA reads TGCGCCAGCAGCCAAGGACAGGGGGACTCCTACGAGCAGTACTTC.

The V call is TRBV9, the J call TRBJ2-7; TRBD2 aligns across 7 bases. Trimming took 6 bases from V and 7 from J; bases not matched to a gene: 19. CDR3 length: 16 amino acids. Germline-derived CDR1 and CDR2 are SGDLS and YYNGEE. The CDR3 loop is CASTPKASGLRGEQYF. CDR3 bases: TGTGCCAGCACCCCCAAGGCTAGCGGTCTCCGGGGGGAGCAGTACTTC.

The chain carries TRBV6-2 or TRBV6-3 and TRBJ2-7; no clear D. Deletions cut 2 bases from V and 0 bases from J, with 5 bases between. Per germline, CDR1 MNHEY and CDR2 SVGEGT. The length of the CDR3 is 13 residues. The CDR3 nucleotides are TGTGCCAGCAGTTACCCGAGCTCCTACGAGCAGTACTTC. It codes for CASSYPSSYEQYF.

The rearrangement joins TRBV6-6 to TRBJ1-2; D might be TRBD1 (5 bases). Trimming pared 5 bases from V and 2 bases from J, leaving 12 bases between. CDR3 length: 14 residues. Germline CDR1 is MNHNY and CDR2 is SVGAGI (reference sequence). The CDR3 here is CASSPGMLNYGYTF. In DNA, the CDR3 is TGTGCCAGCAGTCCAGGGATGTTGAACTATGGCTACACCTTC.

The chain couples TRBV7-9 to TRBJ2-3; the D is unclear. Germline lookup yields CDR1 SEHNR and CDR2 FQNEAQ (reference sequence). Trimming pared 5 bases from V and 6 bases from J, leaving 12 bases between. The CDR3 spans 13 residues. This chain's CDR3 is CASSLLLGDTQYF. Written as DNA, the CDR3 is TGTGCCAGCAGCCTGCTGTTAGGGGATACGCAGTATTTT.

The chain couples TRBV10-2 to TRBJ2-1; TRBD2 is a possible D gene (6 bases). The germline V and J ends were trimmed by 8 bases and 7 bases, with 9 bases remaining between them. This CDR3 comprises 11 residues. CDR1 WSHSY and CDR2 SAAADI come from the germline V gene. The CDR3, as DNA: TGCGCCAGCTTGGAGGGGAATGAGCAGTTCTTC. Translated, it gives CASLEGNEQFF.

This chain uses TRBV6-2 or TRBV6-3 with TRBJ2-1; D not certain. Germline loops: CDR1 MNHEY, CDR2 SVGEGT. V was cut by 2 bases and J by 7 bases, with 9 bases left in between. The CDR3 has 13 residues. The CDR3 protein is CASSYEAVNEQFF. CDR3 coding DNA: TGTGCCAGCAGTTACGAGGCGGTAAATGAGCAGTTCTTC.

The rearrangement joins TRBV12-3 or TRBV12-4 to TRBJ2-7; D ambiguous. Trimming took off 4 bases at V and 3 bases at J, with 4 bases between the two ends. This CDR3 has 11 amino acids. The CDR3, as DNA: TGTGCCAGCAGTTCCTTCTACGAGCAGTACTTC. It encodes CASSSFYEQYF.

The genes are TRBV5-1 and TRBJ1-1, with 9 bases identical to TRBD1. Per the germline V gene, CDR1 is SGHRS and CDR2 is YFSETQ. There are 14 residues in the CDR3. Germline trimming cut 2 bases from V and 3 bases from J; bases unmatched to any gene: 2. CDR3 sequence: CASSFRDRDTEAFF. CDR3 bases: TGCGCCAGCAGCTTCCGGGACAGGGACACTGAAGCTTTCTTT.

This clone showed up just once. This chain links TRBV19 with TRBJ2-3, with D perhaps given as TRBD1 or TRBD2 (5 bases each). The CDR3 is made up of 14 amino acids. Per germline, CDR1 LNHDA and CDR2 SQIVND (reference sequence). The V gene lost 3 bases and the J gene lost 4 bases, with 11 bases spanning the gap. The CDR3 DNA reads as TGTGCCAGTAGTATGTCGGGGACCGCAGATACGCAGTATTTT. Protein: CASSMSGTADTQYF.

V is TRBV18 and J is TRBJ2-7; 10 bases map to TRBD1. The germline gives CDR1 KGHSH, CDR2 LQKENI. The CDR3 has 15 residues. J lost 2 bases, V lost 2 bases, and 3 bases had no gene match. CDR3 nucleotide sequence: TGTGCCAGCTCACCAGGGACAGGGGTTACCTACGAGCAGTACTTC. Amino acids: CASSPGTGVTYEQYF.

This rearrangement joins TRBV27 to TRBJ1-4, with 7 nucleotides matching TRBD1. V lost 4 bases and J lost 6; bases outside the gene matches: 8. This CDR3 region has 15 residues. In germline, CDR1 is MNHEY, CDR2 SMNVEV (reference sequence). CDR3 loop: CASSSHTGVDEKLFF. CDR3 nucleotide sequence: TGTGCCAGCAGTTCGCACACAGGGGTGGATGAAAAACTGTTTTTT.

The rearrangement uses TRBV11-2 and TRBJ1-1; 10 bases align to TRBD1. Trimming at V came to 1 base and at J to 4 bases, leaving 9 bases not matched to a gene. Germline CDR1 is SGHAT and CDR2 is FQNNGV. CDR3 length equals 17 residues. Here the CDR3 DNA reads TGTGCCAGCAGCTTAGTAGGGACAGGGGCCTCGAGCACTGAAGCTTTCTTT. Amino acids: CASSLVGTGASSTEAFF.